This T cell receptor beta chain is from a study of cytomegalovirus exposure and HLA in healthy donors. Whole-study results and caveats: Prior analysis indicated that the majority of TCR beta V segments exhibited productivity approximately 87% or approximately 30% of the time.

V lost 4 bases, J lost 1 base, and 11 bases lay in between. Germline assignment: CDR1 SGHDT and CDR2 YYEEEE. This CDR3 is built from 14 residues. Points on this clone: As yet, its antigen is unknown.

The PCR ran on 60 Vbeta and 13 Jbeta primers. Profiled with immunoSEQ multiplex PCR; TCRdb holds only in-frame clones, not every one. Of approximately 59,000 clones in the sample, 60% to 80% were seen once. V usage is TRBV5-6 and J usage is TRBJ1-1, with D perhaps matching TRBD1 (5 bases). Sequenced sample: PBMCs. This receptor was taken from a man aged 35 to 55 in good health and CMV-seropositive. This CDR3 is CASSRWGENTEAFF. The CDR3 DNA reads TGTGCCAGCAGCCGGTGGGGCGAGAACACTGAAGCTTTCTTT.